Reported below is one TCR beta chain. This clonotype was observed many times. Its cognate antigen has yet to be identified. No much larger clonotype is one base removed from it; base qualities were not supplied. This sample was included in a study of T cell repertoires in cytomegalovirus infection (dated by TCRdb to about 2019). Regarding the research as a whole: Donor HLA type was relevant to the analysis, because carriage of CMV infection together with the matching HLA type was indicated by public TCR beta signatures. Beyond this particular receptor, the publication reports: In both this cohort and an independent cohort of 352 donors, the cumulative frequency of public TCR beta family members distinguished carriers of CMV infection plus the relevant HLA type. In the ex vivo response, HLA-C-restricted CMV-specific TCR beta clonotypes were dominant, and in two of eight donors the single most frequent clonotype came from this HLA-C-restricted group.

The sequencer listed for this sample is Illumina HiSeq 1500. The raw public data were reprocessed by TCRdb itself: fastp quality trimming at Q25, MiXCR clonotype calling, in-frame beta chains only. Rows are unified per CDR3 protein, each entry keeping the most common DNA and genes. A total of more than 500,000 distinct CDR3 sequences appear in this sample, 16% of them only once. The top ten hold 20% to 30% of the sample. This TCR was recovered from a human donor in good health (CMV status not recorded). Some clones in this sample may be carry-over from other donors' samples. The sample was CD8+ T cells from PBMCs.

The CDR3 protein: CASSWDRTSAYEQYF. The nucleotides read TGTGCCAGCAGCTGGGACAGGACCTCCGCCTACGAGCAGTACTTC. The sequence joins TRBV7-8 to TRBJ2-7; TRBD1 aligns with 8 central bases. Its CDR3 holds 15 amino acids, cysteine through phenylalanine. Just the 45-base CDR3 DNA is kept, in frame starting at base 1. The germline V gene encodes CDR1 SGHVS and CDR2 FQNEAQ. Clipping removes 4 bases from V and 2 bases from J, with 7 as the unmatched junction base count. This CDR3, with the reference TRBV7-8 and TRBJ2-7 proteins standing in past its ends, gives the full variable domain GAGVSQSPRYKVAKRGQDVALRCDPISGHVSLFWYQQALGQGPEFLTYFQNEAQLDKSGLPSDRFFAERPEGSVSTLKIQRTQQEDSAVYLCASSWDRTSAYEQYFGPGTRLTVT.